The clone carrying this TCR beta chain was counted between two and nine times. What it binds is unknown. What was amplified from RNA transcripts were TCR beta CDR3 regions. During a first-round RT-PCR of the TCR CDR3, the HTBI primer set was used. TCRdb reprocessed the multiplex PCR reads via MiXCR and lists one record per CDR3 protein. The sample includes hundreds of thousands of distinct CDR3 sequences, 46% of them seen just once. Graves' hyperthyroidism qualified as stable when ophthalmopathy did not progress within 18 months. Each patient was aged 18 to 65 and had newly diagnosed hyperthyroidism of under 2 months' duration. Germline CDR1 is SNHLY and CDR2 is FYNNEI. The CDR3 contains 10 residues. These data originate in a study of T cells in Graves' hyperthyroidism and ophthalmopathy. Overall study findings and caveats: Most thyroid-expanded clonotypes above 0.001 were also found in blood.

The clonotype originates from a woman under 30 with Graves' hyperthyroidism. Material: peripheral blood or thyroid tissue (not recorded which). V gene TRBV2 combines with J gene TRBJ2-7; D gene unclear. The chain's CDR3 is CASFTYEQYF. The CDR3 nucleotides read TGTGCTAGTTTCACCTACGAGCAGTACTTC. The full variable domain, its missing parts supplied by reference TRBV2 and TRBJ2-7, is EPEVTQTPSHQVTQMGQEVILRCVPISNHLYFYWYRQILGQKVEFLVSFYNNEISEKSEIFDDQFSVERPDGSNFTLKIRSTKLEDSAMYFCASFTYEQYFGPGTRLTVT.